This section outlines one T cell receptor beta chain sequence together with its context. This sample stems from a study of OX40 agonist ivuxolimab in advanced cancers. Study details: As their treatment, patients were administered ivuxolimab, an agonistic anti-OX40 (CD134) antibody. Earlier anti-PD-1, anti-PD-L1 or anti-CTLA-4 therapy was permitted; 35% to 50% had received some. Intravenous ivuxolimab was administered to patients every 2 weeks at 0.01 to 10 mg/kg.

Enrollment shut out patients with autoimmune disease history or systemic immunosuppression. The method was immunoSEQ multiplex PCR; TCRdb's version includes in-frame clones alone and lacks a portion of them. The table lists about 79,000 clones, around 94% of them singletons. The material sequenced was CD4+ or CD8+ T cells sorted from blood, taken in a trial of the OX40 agonist ivuxolimab. This clonotype originated in an adult with an advanced solid tumor such as melanoma, head and neck, liver or kidney cancer.

The CDR3 loop reads CASSVGPNPENTEAFF. As DNA, the CDR3 is TGTGCCAGCAGCGTAGGACCTAACCCGGAGAACACTGAAGCTTTCTTT. The rearrangement links TRBV9 to TRBJ1-1; D ambiguous. Germline CDR1 reads SGDLS; CDR2 reads YYNGEE. V shed 0 bases and J shed 1 base, with 13 bases lying between them. This CDR3 has 16 residues.